This T cell receptor beta chain was captured in a study of cytomegalovirus exposure and HLA in healthy donors. Concerning this clone itself: No antigen is known for it.

Per germline, CDR1 LNHDA and CDR2 SQIVND (reference sequence). CDR3 length: 16 residues. Trimming removed 2 bases from V and 0 bases from J, with 11 bases in between. The PCR was carried out with 60 Vbeta primers and 13 Jbeta primers. The data were produced by immunoSEQ multiplex PCR, yet TCRdb's version contains in-frame clones alone and is incomplete. Of about 190,000 clones listed, 78% are singletons. Study results and limitations: Later, an analysis showed that TCR beta chains associated with HLA were more clonally expanded than others that were equally common. Productive rates of about 90% or about 30% were seen for most TCR beta V segments in an earlier analysis. The authors listed 180 or so TCR beta chains as cytomegalovirus-associated. Usually a TCR sequence was rare, but some public TCRs were found in many donors.

Source material: PBMCs. The receptor's source is a woman in her 30s in good health and CMV-seropositive. This chain joins TRBV19 and TRBJ1-5; D remains ambiguous. CDR3 bases: TGTGCCAGTAGTATATACACTAGATATAGCAATCAGCCCCAGCATTTT. As protein: CASSIYTRYSNQPQHF. Together with reference TRBV19 and TRBJ1-5, the CDR3 gives the full variable domain: DGGITQSPKYLFRKEGQNVTLSCEQNLNHDAMYWYRQDPGQGLRLIYYSQIVNDFQKGDIAEGYSVSREKKESFPLTVTSAQKNPTAFYLCASSIYTRYSNQPQHFGDGTRLSIL.